This TCR beta chain originates from a study of blood T cell repertoires in COVID-19. The CDR3 contains 15 residues. Per germline, CDR1 MNHNS and CDR2 SASEGT. V dropped 1 base and J dropped 1 base, with 11 bases sitting between them. The table came from immunoSEQ multiplex PCR; TCRdb's copy has only in-frame clones and leaves some out. Among 450,000 to 500,000 clones listed, approximately 83% were seen once. The specimen sequenced was peripheral blood. The chain links TRBV6-1 to TRBJ2-7; TRBD1 might be the D (5 bases). This clonotype originated in a human donor in a cohort sampled during active COVID-19. CDR3: CASSEERGSSYEQYF. As DNA, the CDR3 is TGTGCCAGCAGTGAAGAAAGGGGATCATCCTACGAGCAGTACTTC.